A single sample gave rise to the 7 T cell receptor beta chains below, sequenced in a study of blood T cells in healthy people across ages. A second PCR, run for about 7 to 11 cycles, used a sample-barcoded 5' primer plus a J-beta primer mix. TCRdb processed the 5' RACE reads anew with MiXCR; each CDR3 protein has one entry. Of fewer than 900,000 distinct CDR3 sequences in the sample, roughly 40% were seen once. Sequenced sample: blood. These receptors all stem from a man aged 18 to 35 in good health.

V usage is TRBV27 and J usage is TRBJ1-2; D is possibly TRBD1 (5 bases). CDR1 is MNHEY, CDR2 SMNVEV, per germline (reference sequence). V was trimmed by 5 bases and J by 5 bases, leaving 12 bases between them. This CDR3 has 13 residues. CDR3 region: CASSPRQPYGYTF. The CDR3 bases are TGTGCCAGCAGTCCCAGACAGCCTTATGGCTACACCTTC.

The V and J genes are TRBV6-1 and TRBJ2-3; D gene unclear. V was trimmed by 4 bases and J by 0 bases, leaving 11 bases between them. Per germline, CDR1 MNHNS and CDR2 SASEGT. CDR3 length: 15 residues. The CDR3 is CASSGYPDSTDTQYF. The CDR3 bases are TGTGCCAGCAGTGGATATCCGGACAGCACAGATACGCAGTATTTT.

The CDR3 spells CASSFQVGSNTEAFF. Here the CDR3 DNA reads TGTGCCAGCAGCTTCCAAGTGGGGAGTAACACTGAAGCTTTCTTT. V and J are TRBV7-2 and TRBJ1-1; no clear D. Trimming removed 3 bases from V and 2 bases from J, with 13 bases in between. Germline loops: CDR1 SGHTA, CDR2 FQGNSA. CDR3 length: 15 residues.

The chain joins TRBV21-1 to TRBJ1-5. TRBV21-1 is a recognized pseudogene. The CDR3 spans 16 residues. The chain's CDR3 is CASSYKQGHQSQPQHF. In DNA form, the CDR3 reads TGTGCCAGCAGCTATAAACAGGGCCATCAGAGTCAGCCCCAGCATTTT.

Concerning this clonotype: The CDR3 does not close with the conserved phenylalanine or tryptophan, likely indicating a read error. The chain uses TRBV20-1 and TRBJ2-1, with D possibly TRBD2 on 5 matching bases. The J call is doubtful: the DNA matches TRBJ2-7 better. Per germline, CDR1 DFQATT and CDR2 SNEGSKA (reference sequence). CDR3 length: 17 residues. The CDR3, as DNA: TGCAGTGCTAGAGTCTCCCCCCCCGCGGGCTCCTACAATGAGCAGTACTTA. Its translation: CSARVSPPAGSYNEQYL.

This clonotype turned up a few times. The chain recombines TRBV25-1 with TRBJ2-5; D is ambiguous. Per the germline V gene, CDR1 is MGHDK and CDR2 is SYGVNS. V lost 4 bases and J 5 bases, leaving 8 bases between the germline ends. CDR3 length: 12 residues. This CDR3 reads CASSVGLETQYF. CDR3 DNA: TGTGCCAGCAGTGTTGGTTTGGAGACCCAGTACTTC.

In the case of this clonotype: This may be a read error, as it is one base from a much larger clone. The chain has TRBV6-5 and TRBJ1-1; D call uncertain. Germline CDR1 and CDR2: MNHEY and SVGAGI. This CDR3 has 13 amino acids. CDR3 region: CAGSYSGNTEAFF. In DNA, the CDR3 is TGTGCCGGCAGTTACTCGGGGAACACTGAAGCTTTCTTT.